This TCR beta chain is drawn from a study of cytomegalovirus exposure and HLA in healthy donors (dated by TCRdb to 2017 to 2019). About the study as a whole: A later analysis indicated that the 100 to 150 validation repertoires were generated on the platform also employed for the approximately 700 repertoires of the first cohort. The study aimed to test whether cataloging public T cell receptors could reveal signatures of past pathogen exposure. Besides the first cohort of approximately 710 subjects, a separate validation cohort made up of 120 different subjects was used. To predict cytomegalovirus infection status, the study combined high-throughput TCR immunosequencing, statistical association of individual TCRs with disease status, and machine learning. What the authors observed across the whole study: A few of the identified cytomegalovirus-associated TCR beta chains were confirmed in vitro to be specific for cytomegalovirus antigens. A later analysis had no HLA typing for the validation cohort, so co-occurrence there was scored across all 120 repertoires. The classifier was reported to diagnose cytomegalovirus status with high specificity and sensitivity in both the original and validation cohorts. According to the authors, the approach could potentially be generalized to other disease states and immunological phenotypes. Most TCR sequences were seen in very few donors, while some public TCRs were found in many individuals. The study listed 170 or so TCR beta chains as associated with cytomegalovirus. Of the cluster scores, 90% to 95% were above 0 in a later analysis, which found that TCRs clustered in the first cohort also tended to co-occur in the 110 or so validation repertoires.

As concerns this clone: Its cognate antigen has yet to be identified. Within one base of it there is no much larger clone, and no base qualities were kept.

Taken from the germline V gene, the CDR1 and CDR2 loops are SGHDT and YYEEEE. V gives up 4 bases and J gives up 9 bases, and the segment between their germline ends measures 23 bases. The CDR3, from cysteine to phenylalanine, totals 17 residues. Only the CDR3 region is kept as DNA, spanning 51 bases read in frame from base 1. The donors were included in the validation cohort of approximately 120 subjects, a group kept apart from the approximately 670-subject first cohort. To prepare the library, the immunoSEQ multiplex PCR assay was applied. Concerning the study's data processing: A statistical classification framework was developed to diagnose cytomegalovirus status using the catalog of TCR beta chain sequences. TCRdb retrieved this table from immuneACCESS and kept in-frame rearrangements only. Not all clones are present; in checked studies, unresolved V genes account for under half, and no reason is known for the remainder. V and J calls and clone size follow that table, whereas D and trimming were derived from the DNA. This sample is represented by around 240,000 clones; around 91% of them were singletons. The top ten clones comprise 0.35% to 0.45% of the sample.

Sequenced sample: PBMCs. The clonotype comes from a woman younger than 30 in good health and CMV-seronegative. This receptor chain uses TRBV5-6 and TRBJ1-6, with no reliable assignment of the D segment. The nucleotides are TGTGCCAGCAGCCCCGTAGCGACTCGATTTGACGGTTCACCCCTCCACTTT. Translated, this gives CASSPVATRFDGSPLHF.